Listed here are 3 T cell receptor beta chains from one sample, sequenced in a study of T-cell memory formation after mild COVID-19. TCRdb re-analysed the 5' RACE reads in MiXCR, keeping a single row per CDR3 protein. The table includes nearly 200,000 distinct CDR3 sequences, 18% detected once. Sequenced: PBMCs or a T cell subset sorted from them (not recorded which). All receptors come from an adult woman who had mild COVID-19 (a few samples of this study predate the infection). Cell type and time point are not known.

The rearrangement links TRBV12-3 or TRBV12-4 to TRBJ1-1; 8 bases are shared with TRBD1. V lost 5 bases to trimming and J lost 4 bases; unmatched junction nucleotides: 9. The CDR3 totals 15 residues. In nucleotides, the CDR3 is TGTGCCAGCAGTCCGGACAGGGCGGTTGGCACTGAAGCTTTCTTT. It codes for CASSPDRAVGTEAFF.

This clonotype was picked up many times. The chain is built from TRBV7-2 and TRBJ2-1; tentatively, D is TRBD2 (6 bases). Germline CDR1 is SGHTA and CDR2 is FQGNSA. The CDR3 length is 13 residues. The V end lost 5 bases, the J end lost 5 bases, and 10 bases lay between the germline ends. CDR3 region: CASSRRLDNEQFF. DNA of the CDR3: TGTGCCAGCAGCAGGAGACTAGACAATGAGCAGTTCTTC.

This clonotype counts as medium-sized (0.01 to 0.1%). This rearrangement joins TRBV12-3 or TRBV12-4 to TRBJ1-1; 8 positions agree with TRBD1. Unmatched junction bases numbered 5, after V lost 1 base and J lost 4 bases. This CDR3 contains 15 residues. CDR3 nucleotides: TGTGCCAGCAGTTTAGGGACAGGGTGGTCCACTGAAGCTTTCTTT. Encoded protein: CASSLGTGWSTEAFF.